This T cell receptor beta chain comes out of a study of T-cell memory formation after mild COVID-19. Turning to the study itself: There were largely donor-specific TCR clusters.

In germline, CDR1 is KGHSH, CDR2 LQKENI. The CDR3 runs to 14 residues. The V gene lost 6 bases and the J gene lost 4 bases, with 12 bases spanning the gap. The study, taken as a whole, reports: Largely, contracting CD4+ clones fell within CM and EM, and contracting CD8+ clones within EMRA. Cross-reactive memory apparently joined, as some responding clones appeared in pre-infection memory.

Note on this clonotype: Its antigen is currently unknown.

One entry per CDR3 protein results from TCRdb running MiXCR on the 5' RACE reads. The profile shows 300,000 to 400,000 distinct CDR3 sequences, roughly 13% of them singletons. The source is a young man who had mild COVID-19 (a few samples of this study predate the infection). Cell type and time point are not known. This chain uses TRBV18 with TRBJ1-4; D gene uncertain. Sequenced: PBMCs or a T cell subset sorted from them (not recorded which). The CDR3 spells CASSSGRNNEKLFF. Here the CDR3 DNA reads TGTGCCAGCTCCTCGGGGAGGAATAATGAAAAACTGTTTTTT.